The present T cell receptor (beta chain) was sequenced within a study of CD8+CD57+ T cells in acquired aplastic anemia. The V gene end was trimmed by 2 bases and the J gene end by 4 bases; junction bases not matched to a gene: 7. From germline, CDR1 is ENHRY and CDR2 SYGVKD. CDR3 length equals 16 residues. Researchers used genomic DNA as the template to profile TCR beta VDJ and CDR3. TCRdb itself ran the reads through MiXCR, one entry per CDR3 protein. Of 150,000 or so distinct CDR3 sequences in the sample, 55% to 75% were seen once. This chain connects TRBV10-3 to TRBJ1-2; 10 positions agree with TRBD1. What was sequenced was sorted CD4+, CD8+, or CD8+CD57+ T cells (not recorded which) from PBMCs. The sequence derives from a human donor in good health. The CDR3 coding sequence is TGTGCCATCAGTGAGGATCGGGACAGGGGTGTCTATGGCTACACCTTC. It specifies CAISEDRDRGVYGYTF.